Listed here are 7 T cell receptor beta chains from one sample, sequenced in a study of human T cells and chemical hapten exposure. Described time point: patch test 2, 6 weeks after DPC sensitization. As for treatment: therapeutic diphenylcyclopropenone sensitization with weekly scalp DPC. TCRdb analysed the RACE reads with MiXCR anew, one entry per CDR3 protein. The sample lists roughly 69,000 distinct CDR3 sequences, 10% occurring once. This specimen consisted of whole blood, obtained in connection with sensitization to the hapten diphenylcyclopropenone (DPC). The receptors originated from a woman aged 45 to 65 with alopecia areata. Some clones in this sample may be carry-over from other donors' samples.

This chain connects TRBV20-1 to TRBJ2-3; 14 bases are shared with TRBD2. CDR1 is DFQATT, CDR2 SNEGSKA, per germline (reference sequence). CDR3 length equals 20 residues. V shed 3 bases and J 3 bases; nucleotides not matched to a gene: 17. CDR3 amino acids: CSASSHGGLAGASGTDTQYF. The CDR3 DNA is TGCAGTGCTAGTTCGCATGGGGGACTAGCGGGAGCCTCGGGGACAGATACGCAGTATTTT.

This clonotype was detected ten times or more. CDR3 residues: CSARGNSGPPETQYF. CDR3 DNA sequence: TGCAGTGCTAGAGGAAATAGCGGCCCTCCAGAGACCCAGTACTTC. The chain joins TRBV20-1 to TRBJ2-5; perhaps TRBD2 as D (6 bases). This CDR3 contains 15 residues. CDR1 DFQATT and CDR2 SNEGSKA come from the germline V gene (reference sequence). Trimming took 1 base from V and 4 from J, leaving 16 bases between them.

As for this clonotype: This may stem from a read error, because a much larger clone lies one nucleotide away. The chain employs TRBV20-1 and TRBJ2-3, with a tentative D call TRBD2 (6 bases). V gave up 5 bases and J gave up 5 bases, with 29 bases separating them. CDR3 size: 18 residues. Germline values: CDR1 DFQATT, CDR2 SNEGSKA (reference sequence). The chain's CDR3 is CSASVNRLGGDPVDTQYF. The DNA of the CDR3 is TGCAGTGCTTCAGTTAATAGACTAGGAGGGGACCCGGTAGATACGCAGTATTTT.

This chain links TRBV24-1 with TRBJ2-2; D not resolved. V was cut by 8 bases and J by 2 bases, with 11 bases left in between. The CDR3 contains 14 residues. Germline CDR1 reads KGHDR; CDR2 reads SFDVKD. CDR3 nucleotides: TGTGCCACCACACCGGGTCCCAACACCGGGGAGCTGTTTTTT. This sequence encodes CATTPGPNTGELFF.

This clonotype turned up a few times. The chain has TRBV10-2 and TRBJ2-3; a weak D match, TRBD2 (5 bases). Germline CDR1 WSHSY, CDR2 SAAADI. The CDR3 sequence is 17 residues long. Trimming removed 7 bases from V and 4 bases from J, with 24 bases in between. CDR3 DNA: TGCGCCAGCAACCGAATACTTAGCGCTAACAGTGCAGATACGCAGTATTTT. Translating gives CASNRILSANSADTQYF.

In its sample, this clonotype was seen a few times. The V gene is TRBV12-3 or TRBV12-4, the J gene TRBJ2-1, with TRBD2 identical over 9 bases. Trimming took 5 bases from V and 7 from J; bases not matched to a gene: 6. CDR3 length: 14 amino acids. CDR3 sequence (DNA): TGTGCCAGCAGTAATAGCGGGAGTCGAAATGAGCAGTTCTTC. It specifies CASSNSGSRNEQFF.

This clonotype was counted many times. The chain recombines TRBV10-2 with TRBJ1-1, with 11 bases matching TRBD1. V shed 6 bases, J shed 3 bases, and the junction held 6 bases outside the gene matches. CDR1 and CDR2 from the germline V gene are WSHSY and SAAADI. The CDR3 contains 15 residues. CDR3 loop: CASSSPGQGDTEAFF. The CDR3 DNA sequence: TGCGCCAGCAGCTCCCCGGGACAGGGGGACACTGAAGCTTTCTTT.